This entry concerns a single T cell receptor beta chain. The antigen is undetermined. The sample is drawn from a study of T cell clones after liver transplantation. Across the study: In this trial, immunosuppression withdrawal was attempted within 2 years of liver transplant. At least one year of complete immunosuppression withdrawal without enzymes over twice normal defined tolerance. Study results and limitations: Migration into the graft, not deletion, may explain lost graft donor-reactive T cells.

Germline CDR1 reads LNHDA; CDR2 reads SQIVND (reference sequence). The V and J ends lost 3 bases and 0 bases respectively, with 11 bases between them. CDR3 size: 15 residues. Assay: immunoSEQ multiplex PCR; the TCRdb copy retains only in-frame clones and omits some. The sample comprises roughly 100,000 clones, 80% to 90% of which are singletons, and around 2.9% rests with the top ten. This specimen consisted of CD4+ T cells from blood, obtained roughly 50 months after liver transplant. The sequence derives from a human patient who received a liver transplant. Some T cells may have originated in the graft donor. The chain joins TRBV19 to TRBJ1-1, with D unclear. CDR3 region: CASSIDPALNTEAFF. CDR3 DNA sequence: TGTGCCAGTAGTATCGATCCGGCTTTGAACACTGAAGCTTTCTTT.